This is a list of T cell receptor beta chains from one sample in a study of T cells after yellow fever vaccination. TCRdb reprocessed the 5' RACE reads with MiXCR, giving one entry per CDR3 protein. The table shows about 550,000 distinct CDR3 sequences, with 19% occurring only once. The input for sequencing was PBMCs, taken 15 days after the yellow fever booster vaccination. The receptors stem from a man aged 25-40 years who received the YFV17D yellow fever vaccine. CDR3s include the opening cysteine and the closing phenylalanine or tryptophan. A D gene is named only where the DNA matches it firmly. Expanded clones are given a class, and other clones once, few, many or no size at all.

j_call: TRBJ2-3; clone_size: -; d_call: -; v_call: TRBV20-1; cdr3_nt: TGCAGTGCTAGCGGCCTCGGGAGAGGTACAGATACGCAGTATTTT; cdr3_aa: CSASGLGRGTDTQYF
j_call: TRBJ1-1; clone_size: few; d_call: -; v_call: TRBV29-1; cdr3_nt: TGCAGCGTTGATAATGCGGGGAACACTGAAGCTTTCTTT; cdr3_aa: CSVDNAGNTEAFF
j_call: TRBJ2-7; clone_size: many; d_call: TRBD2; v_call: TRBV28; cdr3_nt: TGTGCCAGCAGCTCTCTACAAGGACTAGCGGGAGCACTTCCCCACTTC; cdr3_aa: CASSSLQGLAGALPHF
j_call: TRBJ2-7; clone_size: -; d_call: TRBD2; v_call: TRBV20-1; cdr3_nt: TGCAGTGCTAGAGTGGGGCGGGGGGGTAGCTCCTACGAGCAGTACTTC; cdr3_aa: CSARVGRGGSSYEQYF
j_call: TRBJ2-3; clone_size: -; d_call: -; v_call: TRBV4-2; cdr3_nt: TGTGCCAGCAGCCCAAAGCCGTCCGATACGCAGTATTTT; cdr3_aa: CASSPKPSDTQYF
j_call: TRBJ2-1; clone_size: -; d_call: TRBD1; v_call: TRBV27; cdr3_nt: TGTGCCAGCAGTCCCCCCAGACAGGGGGTGTCAAAGCAGTTCTTC; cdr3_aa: CASSPPRQGVSKQFF
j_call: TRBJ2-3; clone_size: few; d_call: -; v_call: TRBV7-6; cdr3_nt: TGTGCCAGCAGCTTGGGAGGGACAGGCACAGATACGCAGTATTTT; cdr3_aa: CASSLGGTGTDTQYF
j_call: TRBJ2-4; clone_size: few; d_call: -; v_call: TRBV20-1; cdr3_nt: TGCAGTGCTAGAGTCCCCGGGGATCGCGACATTCAGTACTTC; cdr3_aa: CSARVPGDRDIQYF
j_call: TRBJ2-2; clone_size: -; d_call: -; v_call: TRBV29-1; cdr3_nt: TGCAGCGTTTTTTTGGGGGCAGGGGCGAACACCGGGGAGCTGTTTTTT; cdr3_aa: CSVFLGAGANTGELFF
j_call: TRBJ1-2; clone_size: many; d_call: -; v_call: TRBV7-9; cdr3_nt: TGTGCCAGCAGCTTTCAGGGAGCGGGAGGCTACACCTTC; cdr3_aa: CASSFQGAGGYTF
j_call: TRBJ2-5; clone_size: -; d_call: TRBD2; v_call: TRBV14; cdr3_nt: TGTGCCAGCAGCCAAGGGTCGTCTAGCGGCCCAGAGACCCAGTACTTC; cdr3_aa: CASSQGSSSGPETQYF
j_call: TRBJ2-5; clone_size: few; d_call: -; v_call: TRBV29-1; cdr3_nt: TGCAGCGGGACCCCGTACCAAGAGACCCAGTACTTC; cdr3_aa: CSGTPYQETQYF
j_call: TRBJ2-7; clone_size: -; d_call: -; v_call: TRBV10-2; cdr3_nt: TGCGCCAGCACTCAAAACTACGAGCAGTACTTC; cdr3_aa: CASTQNYEQYF
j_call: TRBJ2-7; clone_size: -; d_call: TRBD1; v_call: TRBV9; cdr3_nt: TGTGTCAGCAGCGTAGAGGGGGACAGGTTCTACGAGCAGTACTTC; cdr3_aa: CVSSVEGDRFYEQYF
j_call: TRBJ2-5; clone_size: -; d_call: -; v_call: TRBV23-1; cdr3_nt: TGCGCCAGCAGTCAATCGATGACACACCAAGAGACCCAGTACTTC; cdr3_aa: CASSQSMTHQETQYF
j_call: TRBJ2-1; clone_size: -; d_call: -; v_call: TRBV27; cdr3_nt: TGTGCCAGCAGTTTACCCCAAGGAGATGAGCAGTTCTTC; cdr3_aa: CASSLPQGDEQFF
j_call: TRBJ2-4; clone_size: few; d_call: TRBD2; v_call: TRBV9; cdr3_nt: TGTGCCAGCAGCGTAGGCGGGAGGGGACAAAACATTCAGTACTTC; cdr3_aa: CASSVGGRGQNIQYF
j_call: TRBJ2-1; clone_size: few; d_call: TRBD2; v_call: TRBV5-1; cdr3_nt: TGCGCCAGCAGCGTAACGGGACTAGCGGGAGGGCCTGGATGGTACAATGAGCAGTTCTTC; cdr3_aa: CASSVTGLAGGPGWYNEQFF
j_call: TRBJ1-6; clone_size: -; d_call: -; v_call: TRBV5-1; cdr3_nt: TGCGCCAGCAGTATGGATAATAATTCACCCCTCCACTTT; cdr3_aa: CASSMDNNSPLHF
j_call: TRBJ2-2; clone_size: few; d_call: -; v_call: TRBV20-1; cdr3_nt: TGCAGTGCTAGACCTTCTGACAAGCCCCGCACCGGGGAGCTGTTTTTT; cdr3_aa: CSARPSDKPRTGELFF
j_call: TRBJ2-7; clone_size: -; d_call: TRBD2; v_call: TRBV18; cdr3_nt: TGTGCCAGCTCAATAGCCGGGACTAGCGGGATCGAGCAGTACTTC; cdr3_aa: CASSIAGTSGIEQYF
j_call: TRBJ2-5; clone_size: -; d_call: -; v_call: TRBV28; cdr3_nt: TGTGCCAGCAGGAACACGAATAGAAATCAAGAGACCCAGTACTTC; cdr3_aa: CASRNTNRNQETQYF
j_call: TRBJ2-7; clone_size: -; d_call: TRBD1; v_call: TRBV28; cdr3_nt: TGTGCCAGCCGCCGTTGGGGACAGGGCGACGAGCAGTACTTC; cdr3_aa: CASRRWGQGDEQYF
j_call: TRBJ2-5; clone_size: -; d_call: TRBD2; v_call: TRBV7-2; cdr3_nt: TGTGCCAGCAGGCCAAGGGCGGGAGCCGGAGAGACCCAGTACTTC; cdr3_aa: CASRPRAGAGETQYF
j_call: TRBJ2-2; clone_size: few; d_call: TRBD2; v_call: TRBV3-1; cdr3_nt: TGTGCCAGCAGCCGAACTAGCGCCGGGGAGCTGTTTTTT; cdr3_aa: CASSRTSAGELFF
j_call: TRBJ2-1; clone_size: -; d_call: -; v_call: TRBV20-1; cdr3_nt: TGCAGTGCTAGACGCCTGGGGTCGGGATACAATGAGCAGTTCTTC; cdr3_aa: CSARRLGSGYNEQFF
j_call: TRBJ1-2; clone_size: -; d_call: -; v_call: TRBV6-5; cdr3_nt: TGTGCCAGCAGTTACTCAGGGGCATCAGGCGGCTACACCTTC; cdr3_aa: CASSYSGASGGYTF
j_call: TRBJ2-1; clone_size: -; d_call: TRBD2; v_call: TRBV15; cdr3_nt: TGTGCCACCAGCAGGCCGACCGGGACTAGAGGCGATGAGCAGTTCTTC; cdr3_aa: CATSRPTGTRGDEQFF
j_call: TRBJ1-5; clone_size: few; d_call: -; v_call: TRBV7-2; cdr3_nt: TGTGCCAGCAGCCTACTGGAGGGGTATCAGCCCCAGCATTTT; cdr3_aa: CASSLLEGYQPQHF
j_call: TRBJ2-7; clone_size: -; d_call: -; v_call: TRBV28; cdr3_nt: TGTGCCAGCACCCGGCGGGCGGGGAACTACGAGCAGTACTTC; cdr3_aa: CASTRRAGNYEQYF
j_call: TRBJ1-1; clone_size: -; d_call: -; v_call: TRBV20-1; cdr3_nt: TGCAGTGCCGAGCCCGGAAGGGGCGGTACTGAAGCTTTCTTT; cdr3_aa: CSAEPGRGGTEAFF
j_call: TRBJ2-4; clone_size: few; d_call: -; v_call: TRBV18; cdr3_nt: TGTGCCAGCTCACCTGCTGCTTTAAACATTCAGTACTTC; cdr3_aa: CASSPAALNIQYF
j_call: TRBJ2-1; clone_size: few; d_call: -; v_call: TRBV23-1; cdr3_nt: TGCGCCGCACCGTGTGAGCAGTTCTTC; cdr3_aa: CAAPCEQFF
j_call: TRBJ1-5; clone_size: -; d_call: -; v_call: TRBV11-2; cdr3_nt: TGTGCCAGCAGCTTGGACCGGGACCCGGTTTGGCCCCAGCATTTT; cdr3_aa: CASSLDRDPVWPQHF
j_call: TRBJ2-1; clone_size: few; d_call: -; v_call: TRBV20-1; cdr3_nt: TGCAGTGCTAGAGATAGCCGGTCTGAGCAGTTCTTC; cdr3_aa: CSARDSRSEQFF
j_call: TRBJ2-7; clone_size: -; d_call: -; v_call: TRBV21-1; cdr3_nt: TGTGCCAGCATGATATACGAGCAGTACTTC; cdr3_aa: CASMIYEQYF
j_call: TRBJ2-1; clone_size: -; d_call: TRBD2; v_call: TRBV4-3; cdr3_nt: TGCGCCAGCAGCCAGGAACCCTGGGCGGGAGACTACAATGAGCAGTTCTTC; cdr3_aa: CASSQEPWAGDYNEQFF
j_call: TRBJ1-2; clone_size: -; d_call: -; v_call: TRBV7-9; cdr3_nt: TGTGCCAGCAGCTTAGCCAATTTTGACACCATCTATGGCTACACCTTC; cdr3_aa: CASSLANFDTIYGYTF
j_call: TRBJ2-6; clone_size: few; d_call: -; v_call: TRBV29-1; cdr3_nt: TGCAGCGCTGTGTTCGGGACGGGGTACTCTGGGGCCAACGTCCTGACTTTC; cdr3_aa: CSAVFGTGYSGANVLTF
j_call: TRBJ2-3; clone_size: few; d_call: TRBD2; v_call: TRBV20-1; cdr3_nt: TGCAGTGCTACGGGAAGGACTAGCGATAATACGCAGTATTTT; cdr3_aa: CSATGRTSDNTQYF
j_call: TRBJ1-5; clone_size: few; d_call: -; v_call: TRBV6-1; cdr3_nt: TGTGCCAGCAGCAACCGACAGCTCAATCAGCCCCAGCATTTT; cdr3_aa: CASSNRQLNQPQHF
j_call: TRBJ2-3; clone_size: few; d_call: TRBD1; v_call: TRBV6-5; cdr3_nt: TGTGCCAGCAGTTTAAGACAGGGGGTCGGCACAGATACGCAGTATTTT; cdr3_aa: CASSLRQGVGTDTQYF
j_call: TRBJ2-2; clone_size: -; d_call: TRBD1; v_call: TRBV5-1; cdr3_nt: TGCGCCAGCAGCCCAGGGCGACAGGGGGTCACCGGGGAGCTGTTTTTT; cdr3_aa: CASSPGRQGVTGELFF
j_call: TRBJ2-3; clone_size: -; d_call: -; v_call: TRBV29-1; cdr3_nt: TGCAGCGTTGAGTCGGGGTATCGCACAGATACGCAGTATTTT; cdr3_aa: CSVESGYRTDTQYF
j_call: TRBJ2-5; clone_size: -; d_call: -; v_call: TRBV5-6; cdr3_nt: TGTGCCAGCAGTAAACCACTAGTTCAAGAGACCCAGTACTTC; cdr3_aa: CASSKPLVQETQYF
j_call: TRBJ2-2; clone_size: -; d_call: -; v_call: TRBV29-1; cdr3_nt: TGCAGCGTTGACCTCACCGGGGAGCTGTTTTTT; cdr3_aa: CSVDLTGELFF
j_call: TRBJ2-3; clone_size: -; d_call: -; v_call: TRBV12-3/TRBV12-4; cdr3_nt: TGTGCCAGCAGTTCATTGTCCGGGGTGAGGGATACGCAGTATTTT; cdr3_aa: CASSSLSGVRDTQYF
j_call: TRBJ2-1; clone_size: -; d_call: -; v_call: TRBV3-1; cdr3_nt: TGTGCCAGCAGCCCGGACTATCTTACGCAGTTCTTC; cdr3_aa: CASSPDYLTQFF
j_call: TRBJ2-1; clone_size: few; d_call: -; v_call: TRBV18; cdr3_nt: TGTGCCAGCTCACCAAATCTGCGGGGGCATTTTTTCTTC; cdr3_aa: CASSPNLRGHFFF
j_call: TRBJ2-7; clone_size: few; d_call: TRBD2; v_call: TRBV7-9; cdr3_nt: TGTGCCAGCAGCCGAAGACTAGCGGAGACCTACGAGCAGTACTTC; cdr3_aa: CASSRRLAETYEQYF